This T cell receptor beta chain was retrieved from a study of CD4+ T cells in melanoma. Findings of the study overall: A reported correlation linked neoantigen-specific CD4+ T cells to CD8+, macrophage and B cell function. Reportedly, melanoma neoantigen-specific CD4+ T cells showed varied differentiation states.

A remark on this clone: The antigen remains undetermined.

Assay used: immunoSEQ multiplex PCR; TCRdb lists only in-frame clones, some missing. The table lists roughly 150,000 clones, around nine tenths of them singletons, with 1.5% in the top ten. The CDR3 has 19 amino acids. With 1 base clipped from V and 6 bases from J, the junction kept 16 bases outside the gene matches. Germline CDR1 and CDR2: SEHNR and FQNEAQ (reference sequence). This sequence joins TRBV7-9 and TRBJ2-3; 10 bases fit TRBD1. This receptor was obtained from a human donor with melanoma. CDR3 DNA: TGTGCCAGCAGCTTAGGGGGTGAGGGGACAGGGGTTGAACAGGATACGCAGTATTTT. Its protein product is CASSLGGEGTGVEQDTQYF. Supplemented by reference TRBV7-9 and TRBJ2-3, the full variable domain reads DTGVSQNPRHKITKRGQNVTFRCDPISEHNRLYWYRQTLGQGPEFLTYFQNEAQLEKSRLLSDRFSAERPKGSFSTLEIQRTEQGDSAMYLCASSLGGEGTGVEQDTQYFGPGTRLTVL.